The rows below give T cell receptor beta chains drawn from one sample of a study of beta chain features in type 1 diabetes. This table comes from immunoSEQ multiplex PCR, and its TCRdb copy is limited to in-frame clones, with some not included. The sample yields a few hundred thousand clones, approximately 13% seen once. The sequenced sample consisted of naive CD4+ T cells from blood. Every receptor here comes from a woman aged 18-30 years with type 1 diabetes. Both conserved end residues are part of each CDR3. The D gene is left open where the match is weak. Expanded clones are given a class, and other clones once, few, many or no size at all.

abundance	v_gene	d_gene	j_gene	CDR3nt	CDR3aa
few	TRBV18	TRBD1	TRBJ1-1	TGTGCCAGCTCACGCACCCAATCAAGGACAGGGTATGACACTGAAGCTTTCTTT	CASSRTQSRTGYDTEAFF
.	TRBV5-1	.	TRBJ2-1	TGCGCCAGCAGCTTGTTCGCGGGGTCTAACGGTGAGCAGTTCTTC	CASSLFAGSNGEQFF
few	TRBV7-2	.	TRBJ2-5	TGTGCCAGCAGCTTTAGGGGAAACCAAGAGACCCAGTACTTC	CASSFRGNQETQYF
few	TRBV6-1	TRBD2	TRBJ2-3	TGTGCCAGCGGGACTAGCGGCGATACGCAGTATTTT	CASGTSGDTQYF
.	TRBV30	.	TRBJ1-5	TGTGCCTGGAGTGTAGGGGGTCAGCCCCAGCATTTT	CAWSVGGQPQHF
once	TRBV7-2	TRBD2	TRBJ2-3	TGTGCCAGCAGCTGGGGGGGGGACCCCAGTTATAATACGCAGTATTTT	CASSWGGDPSYNTQYF
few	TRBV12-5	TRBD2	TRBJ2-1	TGTGCTAGTGGTTTGGTACGGGCTAGCGGGAGGATCGATGAGCAGTTCTTC	CASGLVRASGRIDEQFF
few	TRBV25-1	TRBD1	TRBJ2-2	TGTGCCAGCAGTGAAGAAAGGGGGCAGGTCACCGGGGAGCTGTTTTTT	CASSEERGQVTGELFF
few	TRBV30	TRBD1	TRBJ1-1	TGTGCCTATGGACAGGGGCTGAACACTGAAGCTTTCTTT	CAYGQGLNTEAFF
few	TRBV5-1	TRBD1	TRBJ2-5	TGCGCCAGCAGCTTGGGGACAGGGATGGATGTCGAGACCCAGTACTTC	CASSLGTGMDVETQYF
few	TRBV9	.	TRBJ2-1	TGTGCCAGCAGCGTAGGGCAACGCCCTAATGAGCAGTTCTTC	CASSVGQRPNEQFF
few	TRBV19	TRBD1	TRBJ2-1	TGTGCCAGTAGCCCTAACAGGGGCTCGAGGGACAATGAGCAGTTCTTC	CASSPNRGSRDNEQFF
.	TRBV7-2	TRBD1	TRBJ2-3	TGTGCCAGCACCGACAGGGTTGCGGATACGCAGTATTTT	CASTDRVADTQYF
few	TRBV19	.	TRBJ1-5	TGTGCCAGTAGTCCCCTGAGCCCCCGGCAGCCCCAGCATTTT	CASSPLSPRQPQHF
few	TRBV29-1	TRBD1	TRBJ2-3	TGCAGCGTTGAAGATCGACAGGGGGTGACAGATACGCAGTATTTT	CSVEDRQGVTDTQYF
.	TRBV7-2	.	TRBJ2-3	TGTGCCAGCAGCCGGCCAGGCACAGGTACGCAGTATTTT	CASSRPGTGTQYF
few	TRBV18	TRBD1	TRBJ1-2	TGTGCCAGCTCGTCGGGGACAGGGGGCTCCGGCTACACCTTC	CASSSGTGGSGYTF
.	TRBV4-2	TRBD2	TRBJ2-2	TGTGCCAGCAGCCAAAGACTAGCGGGAGACACCGGGGAGCTGTTTTTT	CASSQRLAGDTGELFF
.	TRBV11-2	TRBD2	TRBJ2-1	TGTGCCAGCAGCTTAGTACCCCTAGCGGGCTTAGACAATGAGCAGTTCTTC	CASSLVPLAGLDNEQFF
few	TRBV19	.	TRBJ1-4	TGTGCCAGTAGTTTAAGGGGTCAAGACGGAAAACTGTTTTTT	CASSLRGQDGKLFF
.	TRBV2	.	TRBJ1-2	TGTGCCAGCAGTCGTGAAGGGGTCGTCGGCTACACCTTC	CASSREGVVGYTF
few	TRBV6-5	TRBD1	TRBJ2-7	TGTGCCACCGCTGGGACAGGGACCCACGAGCAGTACTTC	CATAGTGTHEQYF
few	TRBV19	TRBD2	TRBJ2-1	TGTGCCAGCGGACTAGCGGGAAGATCCTACAATGAGCAGTTCTTC	CASGLAGRSYNEQFF
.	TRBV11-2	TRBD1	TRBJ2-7	TGTGCCAGCAGCCACCCGACAGGGCTTGGATACGAGCAGTACTTC	CASSHPTGLGYEQYF
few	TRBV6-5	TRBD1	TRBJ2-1	TGTGCCAGCAGTCAACCGGGACAGGGGGCCCATGAGCAGTTCTTC	CASSQPGQGAHEQFF
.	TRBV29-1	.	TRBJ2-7	TGCAGCGTCGCCCCAACAGGGATGACCTACGAGCAGTACTTC	CSVAPTGMTYEQYF
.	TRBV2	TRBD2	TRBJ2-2	TGTGCCAGCAGTATGGGGGGGACCGGGGAGCTGTTTTTT	CASSMGGTGELFF